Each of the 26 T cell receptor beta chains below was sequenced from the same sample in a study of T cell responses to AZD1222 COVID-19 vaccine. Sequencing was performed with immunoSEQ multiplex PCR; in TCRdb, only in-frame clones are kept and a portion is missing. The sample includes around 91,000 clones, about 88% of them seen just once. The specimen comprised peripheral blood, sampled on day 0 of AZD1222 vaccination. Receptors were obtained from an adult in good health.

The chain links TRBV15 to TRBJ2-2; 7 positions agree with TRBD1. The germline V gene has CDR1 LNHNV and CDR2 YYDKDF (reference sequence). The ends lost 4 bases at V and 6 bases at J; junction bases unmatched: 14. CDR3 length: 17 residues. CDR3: CATSNPATGSRAGELFF. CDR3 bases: TGTGCCACCAGCAACCCCGCGACAGGGAGTCGAGCCGGGGAGCTGTTTTTT.

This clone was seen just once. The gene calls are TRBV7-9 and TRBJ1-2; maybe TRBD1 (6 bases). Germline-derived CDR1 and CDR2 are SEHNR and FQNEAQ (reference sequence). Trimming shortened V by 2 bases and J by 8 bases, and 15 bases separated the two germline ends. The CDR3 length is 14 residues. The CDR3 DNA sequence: TGTGCCAGCAGCTTATTACAGGGAGGTGCCGGCTACACCTTC. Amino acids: CASSLLQGGAGYTF.

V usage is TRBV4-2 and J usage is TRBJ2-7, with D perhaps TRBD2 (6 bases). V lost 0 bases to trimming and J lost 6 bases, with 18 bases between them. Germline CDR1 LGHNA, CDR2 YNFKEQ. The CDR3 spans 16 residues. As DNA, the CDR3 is TGTGCCAGCAGCCAAGATTTCGGCGGGACGGCCTCCGAGCAGTACTTC. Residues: CASSQDFGGTASEQYF.

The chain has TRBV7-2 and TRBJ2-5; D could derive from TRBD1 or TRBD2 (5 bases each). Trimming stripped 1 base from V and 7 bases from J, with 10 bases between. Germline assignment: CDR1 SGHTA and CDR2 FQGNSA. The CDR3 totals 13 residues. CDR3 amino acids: CASSLVRDPTQYF. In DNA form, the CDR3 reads TGTGCCAGCAGCTTAGTTAGGGACCCGACCCAGTACTTC.

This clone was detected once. CDR3 protein: CASSLNRNTEAFF. The CDR3, as DNA: TGTGCCAGCAGCTTAAACCGGAACACTGAAGCTTTCTTT. The chain recombines TRBV7-9 with TRBJ1-1; D is uncertain. The V and J ends lost 2 bases and 1 base respectively, with 5 bases between them. Looked up from germline, CDR1 is SEHNR and CDR2 is FQNEAQ (reference sequence). The CDR3 has 13 residues.

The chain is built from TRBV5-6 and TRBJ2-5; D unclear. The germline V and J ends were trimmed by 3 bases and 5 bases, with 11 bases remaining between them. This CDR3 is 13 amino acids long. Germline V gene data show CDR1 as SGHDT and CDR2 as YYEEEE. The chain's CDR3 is CASSWQLEETQYF. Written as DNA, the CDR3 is TGTGCCAGCAGCTGGCAACTTGAGGAGACCCAGTACTTC.

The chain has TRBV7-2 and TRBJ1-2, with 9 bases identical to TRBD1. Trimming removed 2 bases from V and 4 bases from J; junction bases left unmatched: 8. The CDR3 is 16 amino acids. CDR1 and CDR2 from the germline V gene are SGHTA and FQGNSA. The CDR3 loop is CASSLLQGARGYGYTF. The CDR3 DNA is TGTGCCAGCAGCTTATTACAGGGGGCGCGGGGCTATGGCTACACCTTC.

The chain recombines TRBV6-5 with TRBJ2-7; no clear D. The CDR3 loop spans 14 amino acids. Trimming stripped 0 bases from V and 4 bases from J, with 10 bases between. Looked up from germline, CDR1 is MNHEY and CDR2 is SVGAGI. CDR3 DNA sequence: TGTGCCAGCAGTTACTCCGACACTCGTTACGAGCAGTACTTC. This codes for CASSYSDTRYEQYF.

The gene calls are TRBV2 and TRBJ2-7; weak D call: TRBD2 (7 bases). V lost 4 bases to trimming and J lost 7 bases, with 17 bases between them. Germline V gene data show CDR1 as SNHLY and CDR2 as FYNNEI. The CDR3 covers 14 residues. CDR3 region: CASSATGLGGEQYF. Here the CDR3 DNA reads TGTGCCAGCAGTGCAACAGGGTTGGGGGGGGAGCAGTACTTC.

The CDR3 DNA sequence: TGTGCCAGCAGCCCTTCCAGGGCCCAAGAGACCCAGTACTTC. Its protein is CASSPSRAQETQYF. The V gene is TRBV11-1, the J gene TRBJ2-5, with D perhaps matching TRBD1 (5 bases). The V gene's germline CDR1 is SGHAT and CDR2 FQDESV (reference sequence). V lost 5 bases and J 1 base, leaving 11 bases between the germline ends. The CDR3 is 14 residues long.

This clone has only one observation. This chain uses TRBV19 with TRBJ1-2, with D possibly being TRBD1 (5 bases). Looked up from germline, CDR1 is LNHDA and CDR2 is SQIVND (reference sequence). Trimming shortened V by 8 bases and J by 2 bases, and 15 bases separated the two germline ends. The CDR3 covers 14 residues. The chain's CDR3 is CASGGRGENYGYTF. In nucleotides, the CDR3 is TGTGCCAGTGGGGGACGGGGAGAGAACTATGGCTACACCTTC.

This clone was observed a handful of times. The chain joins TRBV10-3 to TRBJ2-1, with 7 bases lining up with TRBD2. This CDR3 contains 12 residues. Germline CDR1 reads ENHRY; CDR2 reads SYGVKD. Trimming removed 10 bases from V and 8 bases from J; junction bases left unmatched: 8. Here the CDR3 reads CATRGGQDEQFF. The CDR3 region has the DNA TGTGCCACCCGGGGAGGGCAGGATGAGCAGTTCTTC.

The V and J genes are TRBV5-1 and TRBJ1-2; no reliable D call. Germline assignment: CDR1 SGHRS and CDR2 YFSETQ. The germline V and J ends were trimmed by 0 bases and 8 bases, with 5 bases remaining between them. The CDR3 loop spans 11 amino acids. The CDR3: CASSLGEGYTF. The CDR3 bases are TGCGCCAGCAGCTTGGGGGAGGGCTACACCTTC. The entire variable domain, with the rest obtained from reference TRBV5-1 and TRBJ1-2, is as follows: KAGVTQTPRYLIKTRGQQVTLSCSPISGHRSVSWYQQTPGQGLQFLFEYFSETQRNKGNFPGRFSGRQFSNSRSEMNVSTLELGDSALYLCASSLGEGYTFGSGTRLTVV.

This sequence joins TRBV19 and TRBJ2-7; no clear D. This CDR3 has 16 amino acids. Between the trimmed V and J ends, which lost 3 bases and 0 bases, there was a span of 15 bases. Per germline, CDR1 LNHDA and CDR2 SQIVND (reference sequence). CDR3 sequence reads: CASSIGIRVGSYEQYF. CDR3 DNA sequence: TGTGCCAGTAGTATTGGCATACGGGTTGGCTCCTACGAGCAGTACTTC.

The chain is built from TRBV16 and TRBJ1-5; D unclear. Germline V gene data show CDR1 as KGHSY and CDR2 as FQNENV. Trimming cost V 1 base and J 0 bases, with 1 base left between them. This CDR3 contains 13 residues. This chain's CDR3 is CASSQYSNQPQHF. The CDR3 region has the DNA TGTGCCAGCAGCCAATATAGCAATCAGCCCCAGCATTTT.

The CDR3: CASSYSPGTTYGYTF. CDR3 nucleotides: TGTGCCAGCAGTTACTCGCCAGGGACTACCTATGGCTACACCTTC. The V and J genes are TRBV6-5 and TRBJ1-2; the D gene is possibly TRBD1 (5 bases). The CDR3 length is 15 residues. Trimming pared 0 bases from V and 4 bases from J, leaving 12 bases between. Germline V gene sequence: CDR1 MNHEY, CDR2 SVGAGI.

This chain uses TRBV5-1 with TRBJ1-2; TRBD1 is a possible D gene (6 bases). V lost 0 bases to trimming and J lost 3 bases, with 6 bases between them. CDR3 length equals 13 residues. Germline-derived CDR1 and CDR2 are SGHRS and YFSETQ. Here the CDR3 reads CASSLGTDYGYTF. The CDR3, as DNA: TGCGCCAGCAGCTTGGGGACAGACTATGGCTACACCTTC.

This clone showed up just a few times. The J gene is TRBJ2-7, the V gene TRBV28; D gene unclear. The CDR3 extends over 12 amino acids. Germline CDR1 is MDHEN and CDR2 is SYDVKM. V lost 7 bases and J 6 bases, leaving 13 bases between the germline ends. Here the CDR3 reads CASISQGSEQYF. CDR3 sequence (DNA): TGTGCCAGCATCTCCCAAGGCTCCGAGCAGTACTTC. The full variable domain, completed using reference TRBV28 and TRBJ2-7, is DVKVTQSSRYLVKRTGEKVFLECVQDMDHENMFWYRQDPGLGLRLIYFSYDVKMKEKGDIPEGYSVSREKKERFSLILESASTNQTSMYLCASISQGSEQYFGPGTRLTVT.

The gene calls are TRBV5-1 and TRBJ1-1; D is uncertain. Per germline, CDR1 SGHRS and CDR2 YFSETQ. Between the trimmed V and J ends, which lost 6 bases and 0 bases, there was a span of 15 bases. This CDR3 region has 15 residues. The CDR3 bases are TGCGCCAGCACACGATGGGGTGAGTTGAACACTGAAGCTTTCTTT. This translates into CASTRWGELNTEAFF. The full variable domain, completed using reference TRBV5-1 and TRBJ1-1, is KAGVTQTPRYLIKTRGQQVTLSCSPISGHRSVSWYQQTPGQGLQFLFEYFSETQRNKGNFPGRFSGRQFSNSRSEMNVSTLELGDSALYLCASTRWGELNTEAFFGQGTRLTVV.

This chain's CDR3 is CASSLQGGTYGETQYF. In nucleotides, the CDR3 is TGTGCCAGCAGCTTACAAGGCGGGACCTACGGAGAGACCCAGTACTTC. The gene calls are TRBV7-2 and TRBJ2-5, with D possibly being TRBD2 (6 bases). CDR1 and CDR2 from the germline V gene are SGHTA and FQGNSA. With 2 bases removed from V and 4 bases from J, the gap between germline ends came to 17 bases. The CDR3 consists of 16 residues.

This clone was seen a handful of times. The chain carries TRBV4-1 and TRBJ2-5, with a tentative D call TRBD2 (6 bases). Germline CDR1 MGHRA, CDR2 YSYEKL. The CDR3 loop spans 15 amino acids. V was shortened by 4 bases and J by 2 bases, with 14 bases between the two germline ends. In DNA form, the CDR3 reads TGCGCCAGCAGCCCTTCCGGGAGTTTACAAGAGACCCAGTACTTC. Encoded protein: CASSPSGSLQETQYF.

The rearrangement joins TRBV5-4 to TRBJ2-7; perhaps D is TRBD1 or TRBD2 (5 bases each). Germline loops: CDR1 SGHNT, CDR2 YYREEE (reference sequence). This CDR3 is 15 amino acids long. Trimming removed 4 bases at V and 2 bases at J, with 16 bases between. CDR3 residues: CASSAQGGQTYEQYF. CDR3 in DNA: TGTGCCAGCAGCGCCCAGGGCGGGCAGACCTACGAGCAGTACTTC. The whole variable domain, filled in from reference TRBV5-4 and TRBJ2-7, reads ETGVTQSPTHLIKTRGQQVTLRCSSQSGHNTVSWYQQALGQGPQFIFQYYREEENGRGNFPPRFSGLQFPNYSSELNVNALELDDSALYLCASSAQGGQTYEQYFGPGTRLTVT.

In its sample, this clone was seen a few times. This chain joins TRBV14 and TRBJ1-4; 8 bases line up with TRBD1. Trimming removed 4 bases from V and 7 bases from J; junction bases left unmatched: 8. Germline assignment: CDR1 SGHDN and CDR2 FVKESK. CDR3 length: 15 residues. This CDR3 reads CASSRRQGAAEKLFF. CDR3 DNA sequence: TGTGCCAGCAGCCGTCGTCAGGGGGCGGCTGAAAAACTGTTTTTT.

CDR3 DNA sequence: TGTGCCAGCAGTTCACAGGGGTTCACCGGGGAGCTGTTTTTT. It yields the protein CASSSQGFTGELFF. The genes are TRBV6-5 and TRBJ2-2; TRBD1 matches at 7 bases. This CDR3 contains 14 residues. The germline gives CDR1 MNHEY, CDR2 SVGAGI. V lost 4 bases, J lost 4 bases, and 3 bases stayed unmatched.

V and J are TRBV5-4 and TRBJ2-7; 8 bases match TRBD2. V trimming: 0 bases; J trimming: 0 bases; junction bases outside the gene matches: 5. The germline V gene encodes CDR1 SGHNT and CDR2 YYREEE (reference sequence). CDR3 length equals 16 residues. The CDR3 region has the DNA TGTGCCAGCAGCTTGGGCTTAGCGGGGATCTCCTACGAGCAGTACTTC. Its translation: CASSLGLAGISYEQYF.

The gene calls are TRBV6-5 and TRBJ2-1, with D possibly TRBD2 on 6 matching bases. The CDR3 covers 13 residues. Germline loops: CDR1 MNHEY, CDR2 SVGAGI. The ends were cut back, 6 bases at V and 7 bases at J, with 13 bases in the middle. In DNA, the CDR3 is TGTGCCAGCAGGCGGGACTCTTATAATGAGCAGTTCTTC. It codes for CASRRDSYNEQFF.